The 5 T cell receptor beta chains listed next were all sequenced from one sample in a study of STAT5B mutations in CD4+ large granular lymphocyte leukemia. Assay: immunoSEQ multiplex PCR; the TCRdb copy retains only in-frame clones and omits some. Altogether several thousand clones are present, more than 70% being singletons, with the ten largest covering about 72%. The material sequenced was PBMCs. These receptors came from a woman aged 55 to 70 with CD4+ T-cell large granular lymphocyte leukemia.

CDR3 loop: CASSLLGQGFSEQYF. The CDR3, as DNA: TGTGCCAGCAGTTTACTCGGACAGGGCTTCTCCGAGCAGTACTTC. The V call is TRBV27, the J call TRBJ2-7; the match to TRBD1 covers 8 bases. The V and J ends lost 2 bases and 6 bases, in that order; junction bases with no gene match: 9. CDR1 and CDR2 from the germline V gene are MNHEY and SMNVEV (reference sequence). This CDR3 is 15 amino acids long.

V is TRBV4-1 and J is TRBJ2-2, with a tentative D call TRBD2 (7 bases). CDR1 MGHRA and CDR2 YSYEKL come from the germline V gene. CDR3 length: 19 amino acids. V lost 7 bases, J lost 0 bases, and 24 bases lay in between. The DNA for the CDR3 is TGCGCCAGCACCAAACCTCGGGGGGCCGATATATCGAACACCGGGGAGCTGTTTTTT. It codes for CASTKPRGADISNTGELFF.

The chain joins TRBV19 to TRBJ2-2; D might be TRBD2 (5 bases). Germline V gene sequence: CDR1 LNHDA, CDR2 SQIVND (reference sequence). This CDR3 region has 16 residues. Deletions cut 2 bases from V and 0 bases from J, with 10 bases between. CDR3 protein: CASSIRSGTNTGELFF. The CDR3 DNA reads as TGTGCCAGTAGTATACGGTCGGGGACGAACACCGGGGAGCTGTTTTTT.

The sample holds one count of this clone. The chain is built from TRBV9 and TRBJ2-1; 11 bases match TRBD2. Per the germline V gene, CDR1 is SGDLS and CDR2 is YYNGEE. This CDR3 region has 16 residues. V dropped 4 bases and J dropped 4; count of bases not matched to a gene: 7. DNA of the CDR3: TGTGCCAGCAGCCCCTCCGGGACTAGCGGATACAATGAGCAGTTCTTC. Protein product: CASSPSGTSGYNEQFF.

This clone was seen more than once but under ten times. The chain couples TRBV7-9 to TRBJ2-7, with D perhaps matching TRBD2 (5 bases). V lost 3 bases and J lost 5, with 14 bases in between. CDR1 and CDR2 (germline): SEHNR, FQNEAQ (reference sequence). This CDR3 is built from 14 residues. Here the CDR3 reads CASSFGREFDEQYF. In nucleotides, the CDR3 is TGTGCCAGCAGCTTTGGACGGGAATTCGACGAGCAGTACTTC. Using reference TRBV7-9 and TRBJ2-7 for the parts outside the CDR3, the full variable domain is DTGVSQNPRHKITKRGQNVTFRCDPISEHNRLYWYRQTLGQGPEFLTYFQNEAQLEKSRLLSDRFSAERPKGSFSTLEIQRTEQGDSAMYLCASSFGREFDEQYFGPGTRLTVT.